A single sample gave rise to the 2 T cell receptor beta chains below, sequenced in a study of monozygotic twins with inflammatory bowel disease. TCRdb reanalyzed the 5' RACE reads and collapses them to one entry per CDR3 protein, without DNA. The specimen's table records approximately 420,000 distinct CDR3 sequences. Sequencing input: blood. Receptors were obtained from a human donor with ulcerative colitis or Crohn's disease, or a healthy co-twin of an affected twin (not recorded which).

The rearrangement uses TRBV7-2 and TRBJ2-7. The CDR3 loop spans 13 amino acids. CDR1 and CDR2 from the germline V gene are SGHTA and FQGNSA. Here the CDR3 reads CASSLGNTYEQYF.

The V call is TRBV20-1, the J call TRBJ2-4; absent DNA, TCRdb's TRBD1 call cannot be checked. This CDR3 is built from 13 residues. In germline, CDR1 is DFQATT, CDR2 SNEGSKA (reference sequence). The CDR3 loop is CSGWVRDKNIQYF.